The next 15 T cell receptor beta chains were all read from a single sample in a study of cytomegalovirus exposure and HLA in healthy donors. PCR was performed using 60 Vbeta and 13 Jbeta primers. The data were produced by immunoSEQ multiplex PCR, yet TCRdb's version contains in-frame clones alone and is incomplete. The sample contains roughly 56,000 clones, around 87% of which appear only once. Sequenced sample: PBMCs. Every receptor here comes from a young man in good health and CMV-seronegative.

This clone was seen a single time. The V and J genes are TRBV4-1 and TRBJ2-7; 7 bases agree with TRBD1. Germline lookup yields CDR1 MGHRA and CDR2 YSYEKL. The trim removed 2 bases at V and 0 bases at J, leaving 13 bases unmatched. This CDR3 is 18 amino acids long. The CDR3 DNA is TGCGCCAGCAGCCAATCCCCCCCGGGACAGCAAATCTCCTACGAGCAGTACTTC. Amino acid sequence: CASSQSPPGQQISYEQYF.

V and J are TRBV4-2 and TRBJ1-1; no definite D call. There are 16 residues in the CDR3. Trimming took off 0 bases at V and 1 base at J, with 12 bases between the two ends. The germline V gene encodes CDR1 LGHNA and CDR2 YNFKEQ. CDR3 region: CASSQDDAQSNTEAFF. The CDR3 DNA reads TGTGCCAGCAGCCAAGATGATGCCCAGTCGAACACTGAAGCTTTCTTT.

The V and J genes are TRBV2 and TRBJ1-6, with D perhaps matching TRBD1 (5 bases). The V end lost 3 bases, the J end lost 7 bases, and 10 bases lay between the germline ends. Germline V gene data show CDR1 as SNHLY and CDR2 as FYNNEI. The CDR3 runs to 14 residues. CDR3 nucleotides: TGTGCCAGCAGTGAGTCGGGGGTCAATTCACCCCTCCACTTT. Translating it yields CASSESGVNSPLHF.

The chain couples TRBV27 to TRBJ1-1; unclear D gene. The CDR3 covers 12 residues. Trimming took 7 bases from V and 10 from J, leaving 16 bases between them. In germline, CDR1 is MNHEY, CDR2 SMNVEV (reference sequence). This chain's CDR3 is CASTSPGSGAFF. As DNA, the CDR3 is TGTGCCAGCACTTCCCCGGGGTCAGGAGCTTTCTTT.

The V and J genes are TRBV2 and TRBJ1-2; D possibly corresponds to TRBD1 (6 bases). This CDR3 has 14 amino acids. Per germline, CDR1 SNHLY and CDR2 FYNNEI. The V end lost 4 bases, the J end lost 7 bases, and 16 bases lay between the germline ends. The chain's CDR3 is CASSVQGSEVGYTF. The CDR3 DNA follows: TGTGCCAGCAGTGTACAGGGATCGGAAGTTGGCTACACCTTC.

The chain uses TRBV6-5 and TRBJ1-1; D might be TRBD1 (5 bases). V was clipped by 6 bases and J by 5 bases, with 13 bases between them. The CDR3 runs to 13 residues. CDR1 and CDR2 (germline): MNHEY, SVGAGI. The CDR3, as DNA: TGTGCCAGCAGCCAGACCGGGGGGACTGAAGCTTTCTTT. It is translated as CASSQTGGTEAFF.

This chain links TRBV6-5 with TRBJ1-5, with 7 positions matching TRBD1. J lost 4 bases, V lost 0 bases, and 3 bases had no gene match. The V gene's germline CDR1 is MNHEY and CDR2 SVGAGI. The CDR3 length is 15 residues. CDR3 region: CASSYSRDSNQPQHF. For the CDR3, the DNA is TGTGCCAGCAGTTACTCCCGGGACAGTAATCAGCCCCAGCATTTT.

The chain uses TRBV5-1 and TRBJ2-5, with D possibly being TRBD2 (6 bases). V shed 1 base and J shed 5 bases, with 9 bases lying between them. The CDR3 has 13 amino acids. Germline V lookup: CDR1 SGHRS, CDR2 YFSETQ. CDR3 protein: CASSLRLDETQYF. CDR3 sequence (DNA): TGCGCCAGCAGCTTGAGACTAGACGAGACCCAGTACTTC.

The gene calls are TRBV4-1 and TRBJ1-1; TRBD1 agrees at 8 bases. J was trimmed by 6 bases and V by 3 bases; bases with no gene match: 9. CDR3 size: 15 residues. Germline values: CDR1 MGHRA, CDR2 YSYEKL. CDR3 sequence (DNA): TGCGCCAGCAGCCATGGGTGGACAGGGAGGGCTGAAGCTTTCTTT. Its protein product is CASSHGWTGRAEAFF.

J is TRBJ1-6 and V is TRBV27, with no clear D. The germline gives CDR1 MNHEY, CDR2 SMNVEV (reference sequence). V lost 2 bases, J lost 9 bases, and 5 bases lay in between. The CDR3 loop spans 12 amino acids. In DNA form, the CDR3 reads TGTGCCAGCAGTTTAATTAGTTCACCCCTCCACTTT. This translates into CASSLISSPLHF.

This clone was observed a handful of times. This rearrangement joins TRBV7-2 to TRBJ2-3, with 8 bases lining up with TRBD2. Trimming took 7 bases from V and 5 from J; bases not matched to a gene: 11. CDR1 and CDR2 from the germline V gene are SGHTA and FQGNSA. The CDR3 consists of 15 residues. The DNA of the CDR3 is TGTGCCAGCAACACCGGGGGGGCCGCGGTAGATACGCAGTATTTT. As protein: CASNTGGAAVDTQYF.

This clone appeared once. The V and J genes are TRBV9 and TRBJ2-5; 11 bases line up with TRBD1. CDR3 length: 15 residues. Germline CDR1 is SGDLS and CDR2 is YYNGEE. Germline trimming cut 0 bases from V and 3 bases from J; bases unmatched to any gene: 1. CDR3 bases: TGTGCCAGCAGCGTAGGGACAGGGGGCGAAGAGACCCAGTACTTC. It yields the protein CASSVGTGGEETQYF.

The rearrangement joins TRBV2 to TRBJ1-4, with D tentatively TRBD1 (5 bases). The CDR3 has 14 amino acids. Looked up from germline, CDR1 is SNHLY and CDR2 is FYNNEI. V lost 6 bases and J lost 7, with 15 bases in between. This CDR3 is CASREWQGGEKLFF. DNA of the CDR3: TGTGCCAGCAGGGAGTGGCAGGGAGGTGAAAAACTGTTTTTT.

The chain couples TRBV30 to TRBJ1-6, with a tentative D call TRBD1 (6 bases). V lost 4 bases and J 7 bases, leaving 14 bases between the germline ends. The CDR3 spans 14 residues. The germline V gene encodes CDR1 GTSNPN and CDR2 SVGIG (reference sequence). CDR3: CAWIETGNNSPLHF. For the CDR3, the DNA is TGTGCCTGGATTGAAACAGGGAACAATTCACCCCTCCACTTT.

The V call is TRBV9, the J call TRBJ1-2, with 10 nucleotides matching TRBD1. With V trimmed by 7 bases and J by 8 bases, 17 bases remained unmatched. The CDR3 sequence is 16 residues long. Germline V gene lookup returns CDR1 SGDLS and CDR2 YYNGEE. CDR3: CASGAPGQGDLGGYTF. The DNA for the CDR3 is TGTGCCAGCGGGGCCCCTGGACAGGGGGATCTAGGAGGCTACACCTTC.